This T cell receptor beta chain is from a study of naive CD8 T cells in extremely preterm neonates. TCRdb's copy holds only in-frame clones and misses some; the assay was immunoSEQ multiplex PCR. The repertoire has tens of thousands of clones, approximately 88% of them found once; the top ten carry approximately 0.92%. Germline CDR1 is MGHRA and CDR2 is YSYEKL. The V and J ends lost 0 bases and 3 bases respectively, with 15 bases between them. This CDR3 is 16 amino acids long. Regarding this clone: The antigen remains unidentified.

Extremely preterm deliveries at about 22-27 weeks of gestation provided the preterm samples. Study findings and constraints: Preterm CDR3s were shorter than older groups', with fewer N additions and less trimming.

The chain couples TRBV4-1 to TRBJ2-7; D is possibly TRBD2 (6 bases). The receptor comes from a boy who was born preterm. Specimen: naive CD8+ T cells from cord blood. The CDR3 reads CASSQDQLTRYYEQYF. The CDR3 region has the DNA TGCGCCAGCAGCCAAGATCAATTGACTAGATACTACGAGCAGTACTTC.